This TCR beta chain was identified during a study of CD8+CD57+ T cells in acquired aplastic anemia. Study-level information: Average DNA yield from sorted CD4+ and CD8+ cells was around 3.2 ug. The average read count for CD4+ cells in healthy donors was around 10 million.

In regard to this clonotype: Its antigen is not known.

Profiles of TCR beta VDJ and CDR3 were generated from a genomic DNA template. TCRdb recomputed calls from the reads with MiXCR, one row per CDR3 protein. The repertoire holds about 81,000 distinct CDR3 sequences, with 40% to 50% as singletons. The CDR3 has 13 amino acids. Trimming shortened V by 7 bases and J by 3 bases, and 12 bases separated the two germline ends. The V gene's germline CDR1 is MGHDK and CDR2 SYGVNS. General observations from the study: Around 29 shared CD8+ CDR3s appeared highly expressed within patients' immunodominant clones. Patients versus controls showed no significant CD8+ Simpson's diversity difference.

This rearrangement joins TRBV25-1 to TRBJ1-1; D is unresolved. The sequence was collected from a human donor in good health, serving as a control. Material: sorted CD4+, CD8+, or CD8+CD57+ T cells (not recorded which) from PBMCs. The CDR3 is CASTIGGDTEAFF. In DNA form, the CDR3 reads TGTGCCAGCACAATCGGCGGGGACACTGAAGCTTTCTTT.